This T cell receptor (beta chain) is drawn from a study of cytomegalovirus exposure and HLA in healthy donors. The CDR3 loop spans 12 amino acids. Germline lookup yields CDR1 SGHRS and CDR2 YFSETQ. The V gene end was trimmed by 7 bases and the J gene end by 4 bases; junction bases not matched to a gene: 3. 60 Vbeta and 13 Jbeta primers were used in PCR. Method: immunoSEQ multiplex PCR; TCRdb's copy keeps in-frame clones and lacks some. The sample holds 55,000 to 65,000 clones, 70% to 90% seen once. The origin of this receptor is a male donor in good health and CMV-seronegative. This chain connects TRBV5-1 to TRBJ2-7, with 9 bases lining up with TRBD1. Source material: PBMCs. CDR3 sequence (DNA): TGCGCCAGCGGGGACAGGGATTACGAGCAGTACTTC. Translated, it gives CASGDRDYEQYF.